Listed below are T cell receptor beta chains from one sample, sequenced in a study of CD8+ T cells in alopecia areata. TCRdb's table, derived via immunoSEQ multiplex PCR, lists solely in-frame clones and lacks some. The sample contains about 150,000 clones, 87% of which appear only once. This specimen consisted of CD8+ T cells sorted from blood, obtained at week 0. The source of these receptors is a human donor with alopecia areata. Each CDR3 is given with its conserved first and last residue. D genes are given only for firm matches. Rows give clone size only sometimes, using once, few, many, or a class for an expanded clone.

CDR3 length: 13; V gene: TRBV29-1; J gene: TRBJ2-7; clone size: few; D gene: .; CDR3 DNA: TGCAGCGTTGATCAGGGGAGCTCCTACGAGCAGTACTTC; CDR3 protein: CSVDQGSSYEQYF
CDR3 length: 14; V gene: TRBV7-7; J gene: TRBJ2-7; clone size: .; D gene: .; CDR3 DNA: TGTGCTAGCAGCTTCGGGACGGGATCCTACGAGCAGTACTTC; CDR3 protein: CASSFGTGSYEQYF
CDR3 length: 13; V gene: TRBV30; J gene: TRBJ2-2; clone size: .; D gene: .; CDR3 DNA: TGTGCCTGGAGTGTATCCAGGGCCGGGGAGCTGTTTTTT; CDR3 protein: CAWSVSRAGELFF
CDR3 length: 16; V gene: TRBV14; J gene: TRBJ2-1; clone size: .; D gene: TRBD2; CDR3 DNA: TGTGCCAGCAGCCTCTCGGGCGGGGGGGTCTACAATGAGCAGTTCTTC; CDR3 protein: CASSLSGGGVYNEQFF
CDR3 length: 12; V gene: TRBV7-9; J gene: TRBJ1-5; clone size: once; D gene: .; CDR3 DNA: TGTGCCAGCAGCTTAGCAGGGGATGCCCAGCATTTT; CDR3 protein: CASSLAGDAQHF
CDR3 length: 15; V gene: TRBV5-8; J gene: TRBJ2-7; clone size: .; D gene: .; CDR3 DNA: TGTGCCAGCAGCTTGACACAGGGTCTCTCCTACGAGCAGTACTTC; CDR3 protein: CASSLTQGLSYEQYF
CDR3 length: 14; V gene: TRBV11-2; J gene: TRBJ2-7; clone size: .; D gene: .; CDR3 DNA: TGTGCCAGCAGCCTCCTGGGGAGCTCCTACGAGCAGTACTTC; CDR3 protein: CASSLLGSSYEQYF
CDR3 length: 12; V gene: TRBV6-1; J gene: TRBJ2-1; clone size: .; D gene: .; CDR3 DNA: TGTGCCAGCAGTGCCCACTTGGATGAGCAGTTCTTC; CDR3 protein: CASSAHLDEQFF
CDR3 length: 15; V gene: TRBV7-2; J gene: TRBJ1-5; clone size: .; D gene: .; CDR3 DNA: TGTGCCAGCAGTCCAACGGGAGGGGGCAATCAGCCCCAGCATTTT; CDR3 protein: CASSPTGGGNQPQHF
CDR3 length: 11; V gene: TRBV7-4; J gene: TRBJ1-1; clone size: .; D gene: .; CDR3 DNA: TGTGCCAGCATCTCCGGCGCTGAAGCTTTCTTT; CDR3 protein: CASISGAEAFF
CDR3 length: 15; V gene: TRBV4-1; J gene: TRBJ2-7; clone size: once; D gene: .; CDR3 DNA: TGCGCCAGCAGCCTAGGTCAGGGAGGAGGCTACGAGCAGTACTTC; CDR3 protein: CASSLGQGGGYEQYF
CDR3 length: 15; V gene: TRBV27; J gene: TRBJ2-3; clone size: .; D gene: .; CDR3 DNA: TGTGCCAGCAGTTTTTCGGGGTCGCGCACAGATACGCAGTATTTT; CDR3 protein: CASSFSGSRTDTQYF
CDR3 length: 14; V gene: TRBV6-5; J gene: TRBJ2-7; clone size: .; D gene: TRBD2; CDR3 DNA: TGTGCCAGCAGTCCAACTAGCGGGGGGGGTGAGCAGTACTTC; CDR3 protein: CASSPTSGGGEQYF
CDR3 length: 14; V gene: TRBV7-3; J gene: TRBJ2-2; clone size: .; D gene: TRBD2; CDR3 DNA: TGTGCCAGCAGCCCGGGACTAGAAAACGGGGAGCTGTTTTTT; CDR3 protein: CASSPGLENGELFF
CDR3 length: 15; V gene: TRBV29-1; J gene: TRBJ2-7; clone size: .; D gene: TRBD1; CDR3 DNA: TGCAGCGTTGAGGGACAGGATAGGGGAACCTACGAGCAGTACTTC; CDR3 protein: CSVEGQDRGTYEQYF
CDR3 length: 17; V gene: TRBV5-4; J gene: TRBJ2-2; clone size: .; D gene: .; CDR3 DNA: TGTGCCAGCAGCTTGGTGGCTGGAATCGCGAACACCGGGGAGCTGTTTTTT; CDR3 protein: CASSLVAGIANTGELFF
CDR3 length: 11; V gene: TRBV18; J gene: TRBJ2-7; clone size: .; D gene: .; CDR3 DNA: TGTGCCAGCTCACCATTCTACGAGCAGTACTTC; CDR3 protein: CASSPFYEQYF
CDR3 length: 17; V gene: TRBV7-9; J gene: TRBJ1-4; clone size: once; D gene: .; CDR3 DNA: TGTGCCAGCAGCTTAGTCGTTGCAGGGGTCCCTAATGAAAAACTGTTTTTT; CDR3 protein: CASSLVVAGVPNEKLFF
CDR3 length: 15; V gene: TRBV6-5; J gene: TRBJ2-5; clone size: .; D gene: TRBD1; CDR3 DNA: TGTGCCAGCACCTACGGGACAGGGGGCCGAGAGACCCAGTACTTC; CDR3 protein: CASTYGTGGRETQYF
CDR3 length: 14; V gene: TRBV27; J gene: TRBJ1-2; clone size: .; D gene: .; CDR3 DNA: TGTGCCAGCAGTTTATCATCTGGAAGGGTTGGCTACACCTTC; CDR3 protein: CASSLSSGRVGYTF
CDR3 length: 13; V gene: TRBV27; J gene: TRBJ1-5; clone size: .; D gene: .; CDR3 DNA: TGTGCCAGCAGTTTGGGGGGGCTTCAGCCCCAGCATTTT; CDR3 protein: CASSLGGLQPQHF
CDR3 length: 13; V gene: TRBV5-1; J gene: TRBJ2-1; clone size: .; D gene: .; CDR3 DNA: TGCGCCAGCAGCTTGTGGGTGCGGAATGAGCAGTTCTTC; CDR3 protein: CASSLWVRNEQFF
CDR3 length: 13; V gene: TRBV9; J gene: TRBJ2-5; clone size: .; D gene: .; CDR3 DNA: TGTGCCAGCAGCGTAGAGGGAAGAGAGACCCAGTACTTC; CDR3 protein: CASSVEGRETQYF
CDR3 length: 17; V gene: TRBV11-2; J gene: TRBJ2-7; clone size: .; D gene: .; CDR3 DNA: TGTGCCAGCAGCTTATACCCCCCCAGTGAGTTCTTCGACGAGCAGTACTTC; CDR3 protein: CASSLYPPSEFFDEQYF
CDR3 length: 15; V gene: TRBV29-1; J gene: TRBJ2-1; clone size: .; D gene: .; CDR3 DNA: TGCAGCGTTGACCCCGAGCACAGCTCCTACAATGAGCAGTTCTTC; CDR3 protein: CSVDPEHSSYNEQFF
CDR3 length: 11; V gene: TRBV4-2; J gene: TRBJ1-2; clone size: .; D gene: TRBD1; CDR3 DNA: TGTGCCAGCAGCCAAGGGGACAGGACTGTCTTC; CDR3 protein: CASSQGDRTVF
CDR3 length: 18; V gene: TRBV9; J gene: TRBJ2-6; clone size: .; D gene: .; CDR3 DNA: TGTGCCAGCAGCGTTAGGGTCAGGGAAGGGTCTGGGGCCAACGTCCTGACTTTC; CDR3 protein: CASSVRVREGSGANVLTF
CDR3 length: 15; V gene: TRBV7-9; J gene: TRBJ1-5; clone size: .; D gene: .; CDR3 DNA: TGTGCCAGCAGCAACGGGGAAGTTCGCAATCAGCCCCAGCATTTT; CDR3 protein: CASSNGEVRNQPQHF